This T cell receptor (beta chain) was recorded in a study of blood T cell repertoires in COVID-19. Per the germline V gene, CDR1 is SGHTA and CDR2 is FQGNSA. This CDR3 comprises 16 residues. J gave up 8 bases and V 4 bases, and 14 bases lay outside the gene matches. The assay was immunoSEQ multiplex PCR, and TCRdb's table has in-frame clones only and misses some. The sample lists almost 250,000 clones; around nine tenths were seen once. This clone was detected many times. This clonotype was sampled from an older woman who had recovered from COVID-19. The sequencing sample was made of peripheral blood. The V gene is TRBV7-2, the J gene TRBJ2-1; 7 nucleotides align to TRBD2. CDR3 coding DNA: TGTGCCAGCAGCTCTAGAGATGGACTAGTTGGCCATGAGCAGTTCTTC. Its protein is CASSSRDGLVGHEQFF.